The TCR beta chain described here comes from a study of monozygotic twins with cystic fibrosis. Using immunoSEQ multiplex PCR, the repertoire was profiled, and TCRdb retains in-frame clones only, with some absent. The repertoire holds 13,000 to 15,000 clones, with around 83% as singletons. Source material: blood. The TCR originated in a boy between 10 and 17 years old with cystic fibrosis.

The CDR3 sequence: CASSLSVYSVDTQYF. The CDR3 DNA reads as TGTGCCAGCAGCCTCAGTGTGTATAGTGTTGATACGCAGTATTTT. The V gene is TRBV7-2, the J gene TRBJ2-3; D remains ambiguous. The V and J ends lost 5 bases and 6 bases respectively, with 18 bases between them. The CDR3 consists of 15 residues. Germline CDR1 and CDR2: SGHTA and FQGNSA. Full variable domain (missing parts from reference TRBV7-2 and TRBJ2-3): GAGVSQSPSNKVTEKGKDVELRCDPISGHTALYWYRQSLGQGLEFLIYFQGNSAPDKSGLPSDRFSAERTGGSVSTLTIQRTQQEDSAVYLCASSLSVYSVDTQYFGPGTRLTVL.